This T cell receptor beta chain came from a study of blood T cells in healthy people across ages. Study-level results: PBMCs left unsorted prevented a conclusive naive versus antigen-experienced comparison.

Each donor's blood draw was roughly 9.5 milliliters of peripheral blood. Whenever a sample was processed, at least 6 million PBMCs were isolated. The CDR3 spans 14 residues. Looked up from germline, CDR1 is SGHTA and CDR2 is FQGNSA. With regard to this clonotype: Its antigen is not known.

Together with a sample-barcoded 5' primer, a J-beta primer mix was included in a second PCR lasting about 6 to 11 cycles. Each cDNA was tagged by a template-switch adaptor containing 12 random nucleotides. TCRdb processed the 5' RACE reads anew with MiXCR; each CDR3 protein has one entry. Of about 580,000 distinct CDR3 sequences listed, around 48% were seen once; the top ten hold 20% to 25%. The TCR originated in a man older than 75 in good health. The rearrangement uses TRBV7-2 and TRBJ2-4; either TRBD1 or TRBD2 may fit D (5 bases each). The DNA end is a closer match to TRBJ2-5, so the J assignment may be wrong. Sequencing input: blood. The CDR3 loop is CASSRGAAQETQYF. The CDR3 coding sequence is TGTGCCAGCAGCAGAGGGGCAGCCCAAGAGACCCAGTACTTC.